Following are 22 T cell receptor beta chains from one sample sequenced in a study of T cell changes during pregnancy in multiple sclerosis. The table came from immunoSEQ multiplex PCR; TCRdb's copy has only in-frame clones and leaves some out. The top ten clones hold 2% to 3% of a sample with 65,000 to 95,000 clones, just over 90% of them seen once. Source: peripheral blood, taken after pregnancy. These receptors were taken from a female donor in good health, enrolled as a control in a pregnancy study.

The chain carries TRBV19 and TRBJ2-4, with TRBD1 identical over 11 bases. V trimming: 0 bases; J trimming: 2 bases; junction bases outside the gene matches: 9. The CDR3 has 19 residues. Germline CDR1 is LNHDA and CDR2 is SQIVND (reference sequence). CDR3 region: CASSIDRGQGAGTKNIQYF. In nucleotides, the CDR3 is TGTGCCAGTAGTATAGATCGCGGACAGGGGGCGGGAACCAAAAACATTCAGTACTTC.

This clone was seen more than once but under ten times. The chain uses TRBV19 and TRBJ2-7, with 9 bases that match TRBD1. V shed 6 bases, J shed 2 bases, and the junction held 8 bases outside the gene matches. The germline V gene has CDR1 LNHDA and CDR2 SQIVND (reference sequence). The CDR3 runs 15 residues. CDR3 sequence: CASRTGTGSAYEQYF. CDR3 DNA sequence: TGTGCCAGTAGGACCGGGACAGGGTCAGCCTACGAGCAGTACTTC. Full variable domain (remainder filled in from reference TRBV19 and TRBJ2-7): DGGITQSPKYLFRKEGQNVTLSCEQNLNHDAMYWYRQDPGQGLRLIYYSQIVNDFQKGDIAEGYSVSREKKESFPLTVTSAQKNPTAFYLCASRTGTGSAYEQYFGPGTRLTVT.

The chain links TRBV6-4 to TRBJ1-1; D uncertain. V was clipped by 6 bases and J by 1 base, with 12 bases between them. CDR3 length: 14 amino acids. Per the germline V gene, CDR1 is MRHNA and CDR2 is SNTAGT. CDR3 sequence (DNA): TGTGCCAGCAGCCTTGAGGCATCGAACACTGAAGCTTTCTTT. Its protein is CASSLEASNTEAFF.

Here the CDR3 DNA reads TGTGCCAGCAGCAGCGGGAGGAGCTATGAGCAGTTCTTC. This codes for CASSSGRSYEQFF. The chain couples TRBV7-3 to TRBJ2-1; 9 nucleotides agree with TRBD2. This CDR3 has 13 residues. Germline CDR1 reads SGHTA; CDR2 reads FQGTGA. V trimming: 5 bases; J trimming: 8 bases; junction bases outside the gene matches: 4.

The sample holds one count of this clone. The chain employs TRBV5-6 and TRBJ1-4, with 7 bases aligning to TRBD1. Germline values: CDR1 SGHDT, CDR2 YYEEEE. V shed 4 bases, J shed 2 bases, and the junction held 2 bases outside the gene matches. The CDR3 extends over 14 amino acids. CDR3 sequence: CASSATGTNEKLFF. CDR3 DNA sequence: TGTGCCAGCAGCGCGACAGGGACTAATGAAAAACTGTTTTTT.

This clone appeared a single time. This chain uses TRBV5-1 with TRBJ2-7; the match to TRBD2 covers 10 bases. J lost 4 bases, V lost 0 bases, and 7 bases had no gene match. This CDR3 region has 16 residues. CDR1 is SGHRS, CDR2 YFSETQ, per germline. In DNA form, the CDR3 reads TGCGCCAGCAGCTTGGGGCTAGCGGGGGCCAGTTACGAGCAGTACTTC. Protein product: CASSLGLAGASYEQYF.

The genes are TRBV10-2 and TRBJ2-7; the D gene is possibly TRBD2 (6 bases). CDR1 and CDR2 from the germline V gene are WSHSY and SAAADI. The CDR3 sequence is 15 residues long. V lost 0 bases and J 0 bases, leaving 9 bases between the germline ends. The CDR3 is CASSESYGSSYEQYF. The CDR3 nucleotides are TGCGCCAGCAGTGAGTCGTACGGGAGCTCCTACGAGCAGTACTTC.

The V call is TRBV5-1, the J call TRBJ2-5; D is unclear. This CDR3 is built from 14 residues. Trimming removed 1 base at V and 4 bases at J, with 11 bases between. The germline V gene encodes CDR1 SGHRS and CDR2 YFSETQ. The CDR3 loop is CASSLYLARETQYF. The DNA of the CDR3 is TGCGCCAGCAGCTTGTACTTAGCTCGAGAGACCCAGTACTTC.

The CDR3, as DNA: TGTGCCAGCAGCTTCTCGGACAGGGCGTGGTATGGCTACACCTTC. It encodes CASSFSDRAWYGYTF. The J gene is TRBJ1-2, the V gene TRBV11-2; TRBD1 aligns across 8 bases. This CDR3 contains 15 residues. V shed 3 bases, J shed 5 bases, and the junction held 8 bases outside the gene matches. Per the germline V gene, CDR1 is SGHAT and CDR2 is FQNNGV.

The chain combines TRBV27 with TRBJ2-2; TRBD1 agrees at 11 bases. This CDR3 has 15 residues. V lost 6 bases and J lost 6; bases outside the gene matches: 6. Germline V gene lookup returns CDR1 MNHEY and CDR2 SMNVEV (reference sequence). In nucleotides, the CDR3 is TGTGCCAGCAGGTCGGGACAGGGGGAGCCCGGGGAGCTGTTTTTT. Its protein is CASRSGQGEPGELFF.

This clone was detected once. This chain joins TRBV19 and TRBJ1-1, with 9 positions matching TRBD1. CDR1 is LNHDA, CDR2 SQIVND, per germline (reference sequence). The CDR3 length is 15 residues. Trimming removed 5 bases from V and 3 bases from J; junction bases left unmatched: 7. The CDR3 bases are TGTGCCAGTAGTTCAAGGACAGGGGCGGACACTGAAGCTTTCTTT. Protein product: CASSSRTGADTEAFF.

Written as DNA, the CDR3 is TGTGCCAGTACAAGACGGGACAGTATCTCCTACGAGCAGTACTTC. Translating it yields CASTRRDSISYEQYF. This chain joins TRBV6-6 and TRBJ2-7; 7 nucleotides agree with TRBD1. This CDR3 is built from 15 residues. Germline assignment: CDR1 MNHNY and CDR2 SVGAGI (reference sequence). V lost 9 bases, J lost 0 bases, and 11 bases stayed unmatched.

The CDR3 nucleotides are TGTGCCAGCAGTGAAGCTTCGGGAAATCAGCCCCAGCATTTT. Translated: CASSEASGNQPQHF. V gene TRBV6-1 combines with J gene TRBJ1-5; no firm D call. V was cut by 0 bases and J by 4 bases, with 7 bases left in between. The germline gives CDR1 MNHNS, CDR2 SASEGT. This CDR3 contains 14 residues.

The chain joins TRBV5-6 to TRBJ2-7; 9 bases match TRBD1. Looked up from germline, CDR1 is SGHDT and CDR2 is YYEEEE. The CDR3 sequence is 14 residues long. The V segment lost 2 bases and the J segment 6 bases; nucleotides outside the gene matches: 6. In DNA form, the CDR3 reads TGTGCCAGCAGCTTCGGGACAGGGTACGCCGAGCAGTACTTC. Translating gives CASSFGTGYAEQYF. Full variable domain (missing parts from reference TRBV5-6 and TRBJ2-7): DAGVTQSPTHLIKTRGQQVTLRCSPKSGHDTVSWYQQALGQGPQFIFQYYEEEERQRGNFPDRFSGHQFPNYSSELNVNALLLGDSALYLCASSFGTGYAEQYFGPGTRLTVT.

V gene TRBV2 combines with J gene TRBJ1-5; TRBD1 agrees at 12 bases. J gave up 4 bases and V 4 bases, and 5 bases lay outside the gene matches. Germline assignment: CDR1 SNHLY and CDR2 FYNNEI. This CDR3 is 16 amino acids long. CDR3: CASSAGQGAQNQPQHF. DNA for the CDR3: TGTGCCAGCAGTGCGGGACAGGGGGCGCAGAATCAGCCCCAGCATTTT.

The rearrangement uses TRBV6-4 and TRBJ1-3, with D possibly being TRBD1 (5 bases). The germline V gene encodes CDR1 MRHNA and CDR2 SNTAGT. V was shortened by 9 bases and J by 2 bases, with 11 bases between the two germline ends. There are 13 residues in the CDR3. The DNA of the CDR3 is TGTGCCAGAACCCAGGACACTGGAAACACCATATATTTT. Amino acid sequence: CARTQDTGNTIYF.

The CDR3: CASSARGDAGDTQYF. CDR3 coding DNA: TGTGCCAGCAGCGCGCGGGGAGACGCGGGGGATACGCAGTATTTT. The rearrangement joins TRBV27 to TRBJ2-3; weak D call: TRBD2 (6 bases). Between the trimmed V and J ends, which lost 6 bases and 6 bases, there was a span of 19 bases. CDR3 length: 15 amino acids. Germline V CDR1 and CDR2: MNHEY, SMNVEV (reference sequence).

This chain connects TRBV18 to TRBJ2-5, with unresolved D. Trimming left V 1 base short and J 2 bases short, with 17 bases between. Germline V lookup: CDR1 KGHSH, CDR2 LQKENI. The CDR3 is 17 residues long. The CDR3 protein is CASSPLPITEIQETQYF. The CDR3 DNA follows: TGTGCCAGCTCACCACTCCCCATTACCGAGATTCAAGAGACCCAGTACTTC.

This clone occurred a few times. Sequence at one end of the junction differs from germline and may be a read error. This chain joins TRBV5-5 and TRBJ1-3, with 7 bases that match TRBD1. CDR1 and CDR2 from the germline V gene are SGHKS and YYEKEE (reference sequence). There are 12 residues in the CDR3. CDR3 amino acids: CASSPAPGQERF. In nucleotides, the CDR3 is TGTGCCAGCAGCCCAGCCCCCGGACAGGAGAGATTT.

This chain connects TRBV4-2 to TRBJ1-4, with 8 bases matching TRBD1. This CDR3 has 14 amino acids. Germline values: CDR1 LGHNA, CDR2 YNFKEQ. The J segment lost 8 bases and the V segment lost 0 bases, leaving 2 bases of the junction unmatched. CDR3 bases: TGTGCCAGCAGCCAAGAGGACAGGGTGGAAAAACTGTTTTTT. Encoded protein: CASSQEDRVEKLFF.

This sequence joins TRBV11-2 and TRBJ1-1, with D unclear. This CDR3 is built from 16 residues. From germline, CDR1 is SGHAT and CDR2 FQNNGV. Trimming cost V 5 bases and J 2 bases, with 18 bases left between them. The CDR3 nucleotides are TGTGCCAGCAGCACCCGTAGGTTCCAGGTTAACACTGAAGCTTTCTTT. It specifies CASSTRRFQVNTEAFF.

The chain couples TRBV7-9 to TRBJ1-2; a possible D gene is TRBD1 (6 bases). The germline CDR1 and CDR2 sequences are SEHNR and FQNEAQ (reference sequence). The CDR3 consists of 12 residues. V was cut by 4 bases and J by 8 bases, with 11 bases left in between. The CDR3 region is CASSSGTPGYTF. The DNA for the CDR3 is TGTGCCAGCAGCTCCGGGACACCAGGCTACACCTTC. The full variable domain, in which reference TRBV7-9 and TRBJ1-2 provide the parts outside the CDR3, is DTGVSQNPRHKITKRGQNVTFRCDPISEHNRLYWYRQTLGQGPEFLTYFQNEAQLEKSRLLSDRFSAERPKGSFSTLEIQRTEQGDSAMYLCASSSGTPGYTFGSGTRLTVV.